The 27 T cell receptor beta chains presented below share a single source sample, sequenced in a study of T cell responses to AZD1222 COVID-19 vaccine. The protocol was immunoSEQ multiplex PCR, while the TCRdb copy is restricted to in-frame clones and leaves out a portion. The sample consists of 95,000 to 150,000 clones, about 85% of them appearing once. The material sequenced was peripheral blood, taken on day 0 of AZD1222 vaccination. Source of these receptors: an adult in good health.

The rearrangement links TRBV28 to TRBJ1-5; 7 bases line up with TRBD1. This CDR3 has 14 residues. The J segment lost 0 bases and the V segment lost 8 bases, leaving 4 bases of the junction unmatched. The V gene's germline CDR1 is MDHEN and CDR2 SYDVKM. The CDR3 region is CASYRGGSNQPQHF. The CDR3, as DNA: TGTGCCAGCTACAGGGGTGGTAGCAATCAGCCCCAGCATTTT.

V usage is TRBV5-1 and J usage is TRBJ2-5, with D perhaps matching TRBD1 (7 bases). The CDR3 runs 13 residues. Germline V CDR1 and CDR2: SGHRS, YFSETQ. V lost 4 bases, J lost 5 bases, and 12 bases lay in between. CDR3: CASSPTGRETQYF. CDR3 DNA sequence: TGCGCCAGCAGCCCGACAGGGAGGGAGACCCAGTACTTC.

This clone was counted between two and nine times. The CDR3 DNA is TGTGCCAGCAGCTTGGTCGGACAGGGGGCTCAAGCTTTCTTT. It yields the protein CASSLVGQGAQAFF. The chain carries TRBV5-5 and TRBJ1-1; 11 bases are shared with TRBD1. Germline trimming cut 0 bases from V and 9 bases from J; bases unmatched to any gene: 4. The CDR3 length is 14 residues. Germline CDR1 and CDR2: SGHKS and YYEKEE (reference sequence).

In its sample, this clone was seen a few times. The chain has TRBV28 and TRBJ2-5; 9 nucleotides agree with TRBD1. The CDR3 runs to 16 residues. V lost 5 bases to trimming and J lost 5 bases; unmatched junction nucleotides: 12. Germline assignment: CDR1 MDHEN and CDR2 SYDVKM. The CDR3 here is CASSPAQQGARETQYF. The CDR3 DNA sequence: TGTGCCAGCAGTCCGGCCCAACAGGGGGCGCGGGAGACCCAGTACTTC. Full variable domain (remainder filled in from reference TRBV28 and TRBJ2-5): DVKVTQSSRYLVKRTGEKVFLECVQDMDHENMFWYRQDPGLGLRLIYFSYDVKMKEKGDIPEGYSVSREKKERFSLILESASTNQTSMYLCASSPAQQGARETQYFGPGTRLLVL.

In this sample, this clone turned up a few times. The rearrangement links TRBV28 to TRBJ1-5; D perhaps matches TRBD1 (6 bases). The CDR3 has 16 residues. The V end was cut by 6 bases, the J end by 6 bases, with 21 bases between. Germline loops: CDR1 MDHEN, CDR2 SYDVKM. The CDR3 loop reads CASSLTRDTRTQPQHF. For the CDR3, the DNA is TGTGCCAGCAGCCTAACCCGGGACACCCGCACTCAGCCCCAGCATTTT.

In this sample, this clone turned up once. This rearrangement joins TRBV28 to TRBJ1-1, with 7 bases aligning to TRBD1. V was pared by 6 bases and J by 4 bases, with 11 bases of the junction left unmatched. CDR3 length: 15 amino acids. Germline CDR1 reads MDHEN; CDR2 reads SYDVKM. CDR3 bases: TGTGCCAGCAGGGAAGGGGGCGCCTGGGGCACTGAAGCTTTCTTT. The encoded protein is CASREGGAWGTEAFF.

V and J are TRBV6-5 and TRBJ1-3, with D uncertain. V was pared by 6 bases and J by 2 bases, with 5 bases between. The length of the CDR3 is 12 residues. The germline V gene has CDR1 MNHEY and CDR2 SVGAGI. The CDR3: CASRAAGNTIYF. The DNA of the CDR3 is TGTGCCAGCAGGGCAGCTGGAAACACCATATATTTT.

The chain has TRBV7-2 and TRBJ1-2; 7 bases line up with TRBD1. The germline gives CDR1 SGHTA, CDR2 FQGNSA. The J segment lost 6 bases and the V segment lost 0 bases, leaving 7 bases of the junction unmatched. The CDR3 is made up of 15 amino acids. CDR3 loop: CASSLAGGSAHGYTF. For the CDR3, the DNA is TGTGCCAGCAGCTTAGCAGGGGGCTCCGCGCATGGCTACACCTTC.

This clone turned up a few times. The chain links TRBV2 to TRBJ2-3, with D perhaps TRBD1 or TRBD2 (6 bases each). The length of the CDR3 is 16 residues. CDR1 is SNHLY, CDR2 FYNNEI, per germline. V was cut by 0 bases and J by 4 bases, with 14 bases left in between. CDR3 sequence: CASSEAGGGSADTQYF. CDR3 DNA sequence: TGTGCCAGCAGTGAAGCAGGGGGAGGTAGCGCAGATACGCAGTATTTT.

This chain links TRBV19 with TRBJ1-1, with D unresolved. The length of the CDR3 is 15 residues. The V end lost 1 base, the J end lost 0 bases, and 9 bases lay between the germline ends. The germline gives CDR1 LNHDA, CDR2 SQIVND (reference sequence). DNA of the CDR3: TGTGCCAGTAGTATAGGGTCCGCCATGAACACTGAAGCTTTCTTT. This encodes CASSIGSAMNTEAFF. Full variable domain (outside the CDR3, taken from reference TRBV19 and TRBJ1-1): DGGITQSPKYLFRKEGQNVTLSCEQNLNHDAMYWYRQDPGQGLRLIYYSQIVNDFQKGDIAEGYSVSREKKESFPLTVTSAQKNPTAFYLCASSIGSAMNTEAFFGQGTRLTVV.

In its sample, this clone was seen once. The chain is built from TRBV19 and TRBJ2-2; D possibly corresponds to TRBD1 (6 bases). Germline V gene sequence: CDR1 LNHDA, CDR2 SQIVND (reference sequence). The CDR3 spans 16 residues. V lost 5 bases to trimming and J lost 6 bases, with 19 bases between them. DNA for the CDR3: TGTGCCAGTAGTGTTTCCGGGACATTGTCGGCCGGGGAGCTGTTTTTT. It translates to CASSVSGTLSAGELFF.

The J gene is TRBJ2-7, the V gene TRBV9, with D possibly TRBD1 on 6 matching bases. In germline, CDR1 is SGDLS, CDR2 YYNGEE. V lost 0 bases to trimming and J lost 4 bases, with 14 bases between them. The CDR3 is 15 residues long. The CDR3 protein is CASSVGAGDTYEQYF. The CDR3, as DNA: TGTGCCAGCAGCGTAGGCGCAGGGGATACTTACGAGCAGTACTTC.

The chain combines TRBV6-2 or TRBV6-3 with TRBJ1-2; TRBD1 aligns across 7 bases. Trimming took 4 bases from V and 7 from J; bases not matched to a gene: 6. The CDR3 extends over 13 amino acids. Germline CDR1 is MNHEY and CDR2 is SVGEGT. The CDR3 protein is CASSWSGTAGYTF. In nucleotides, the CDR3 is TGTGCCAGCAGTTGGAGCGGGACAGCTGGCTACACCTTC.

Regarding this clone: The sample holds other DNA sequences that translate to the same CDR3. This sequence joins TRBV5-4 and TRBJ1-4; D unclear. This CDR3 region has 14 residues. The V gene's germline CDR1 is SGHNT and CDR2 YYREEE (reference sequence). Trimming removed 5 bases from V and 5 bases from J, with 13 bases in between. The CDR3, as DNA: TGTGCCAGCAGTTTCCGGGATACGAATGAAAAACTGTTTTTT. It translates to CASSFRDTNEKLFF.

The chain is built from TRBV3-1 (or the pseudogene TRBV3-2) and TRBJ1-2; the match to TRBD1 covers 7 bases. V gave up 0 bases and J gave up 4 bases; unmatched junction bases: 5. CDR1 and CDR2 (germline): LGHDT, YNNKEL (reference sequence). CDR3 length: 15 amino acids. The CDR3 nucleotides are TGTGCCAGCAGCCAAGAAGCCAGGGGGGTCTATGGCTACACCTTC. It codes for CASSQEARGVYGYTF.

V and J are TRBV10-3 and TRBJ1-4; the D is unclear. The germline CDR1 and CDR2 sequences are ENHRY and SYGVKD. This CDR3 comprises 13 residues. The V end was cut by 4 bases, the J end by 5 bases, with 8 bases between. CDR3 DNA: TGTGCCATCAGTGCCGGGATGAATGAAAAACTGTTTTTT. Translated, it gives CAISAGMNEKLFF.

The CDR3 DNA is TGTGCCAGCAGCTTATACCCCAACACCGGGGAGCTGTTTTTT. It translates to CASSLYPNTGELFF. The J gene is TRBJ2-2, the V gene TRBV7-9, with no clear D. V lost 2 bases to trimming and J lost 2 bases, with 6 bases between them. CDR3 length: 14 amino acids. Germline assignment: CDR1 SEHNR and CDR2 FQNEAQ (reference sequence).

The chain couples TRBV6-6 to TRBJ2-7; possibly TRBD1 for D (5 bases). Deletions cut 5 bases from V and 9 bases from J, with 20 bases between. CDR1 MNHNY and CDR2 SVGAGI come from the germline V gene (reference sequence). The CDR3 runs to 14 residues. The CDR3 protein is CASSPAQGRVWQYF. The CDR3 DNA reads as TGTGCCAGCAGTCCGGCTCAGGGTAGGGTGTGGCAGTACTTC.

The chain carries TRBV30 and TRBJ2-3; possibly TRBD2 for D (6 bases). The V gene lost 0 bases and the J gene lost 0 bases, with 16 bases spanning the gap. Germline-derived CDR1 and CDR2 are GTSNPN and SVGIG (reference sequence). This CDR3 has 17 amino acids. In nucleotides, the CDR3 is TGTGCCTGGAGTGTAAACCGCGTGGCGGGGAGCACAGATACGCAGTATTTT. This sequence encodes CAWSVNRVAGSTDTQYF. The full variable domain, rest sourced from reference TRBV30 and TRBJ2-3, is SQTIHQWPATLVQPVGSPLSLECTVEGTSNPNLYWYRQAAGRGLQLLFYSVGIGQISSEVPQNLSASRPQDRQFILSSKKLLLSDSGFYLCAWSVNRVAGSTDTQYFGPGTRLTVL.

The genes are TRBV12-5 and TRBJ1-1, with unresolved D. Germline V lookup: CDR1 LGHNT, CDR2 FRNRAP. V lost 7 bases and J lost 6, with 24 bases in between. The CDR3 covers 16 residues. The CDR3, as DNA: TGTGCTAGTGTTCTCCCGCTGGCAAACCGAATAGCTGAAGCTTTCTTT. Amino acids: CASVLPLANRIAEAFF.

As DNA, the CDR3 is TGTGCCAGTAGCTTGACAGGGGTCCAGCCCCAGCATTTT. This sequence encodes CASSLTGVQPQHF. The J gene is TRBJ1-5, the V gene TRBV19; 8 nucleotides line up with TRBD1. Trimming at V came to 6 bases and at J to 7 bases, leaving 5 bases not matched to a gene. Germline loops: CDR1 LNHDA, CDR2 SQIVND (reference sequence). The CDR3 sequence is 13 residues long.

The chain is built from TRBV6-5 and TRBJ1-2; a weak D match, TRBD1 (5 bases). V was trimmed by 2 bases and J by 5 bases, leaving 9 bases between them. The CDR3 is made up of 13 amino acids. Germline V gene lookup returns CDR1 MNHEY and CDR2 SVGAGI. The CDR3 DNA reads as TGTGCCAGCAGTTACCGCAGGGCATATGGCTACACCTTC. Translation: CASSYRRAYGYTF.

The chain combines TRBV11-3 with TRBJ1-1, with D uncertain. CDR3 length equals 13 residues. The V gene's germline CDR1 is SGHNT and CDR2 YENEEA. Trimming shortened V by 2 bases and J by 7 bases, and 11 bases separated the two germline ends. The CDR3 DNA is TGTGCCAGCAGCTTAAATACGTACAGTGAAGCTTTCTTT. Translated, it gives CASSLNTYSEAFF.

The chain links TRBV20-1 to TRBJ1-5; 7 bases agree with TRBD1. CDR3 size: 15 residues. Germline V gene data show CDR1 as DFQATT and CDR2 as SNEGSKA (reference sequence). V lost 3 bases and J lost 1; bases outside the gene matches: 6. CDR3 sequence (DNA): TGCAGTGCTAGTGAGACAGGGTTCAGCAATCAGCCCCAGCATTTT. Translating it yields CSASETGFSNQPQHF.

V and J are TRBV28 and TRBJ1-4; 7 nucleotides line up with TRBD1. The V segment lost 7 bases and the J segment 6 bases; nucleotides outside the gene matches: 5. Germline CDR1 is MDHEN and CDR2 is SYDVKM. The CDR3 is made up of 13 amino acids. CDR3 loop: CASKGQPYEKLFF. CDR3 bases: TGTGCCAGCAAGGGACAGCCTTATGAAAAACTGTTTTTT. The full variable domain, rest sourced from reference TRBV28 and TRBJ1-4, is DVKVTQSSRYLVKRTGEKVFLECVQDMDHENMFWYRQDPGLGLRLIYFSYDVKMKEKGDIPEGYSVSREKKERFSLILESASTNQTSMYLCASKGQPYEKLFFGSGTQLSVL.

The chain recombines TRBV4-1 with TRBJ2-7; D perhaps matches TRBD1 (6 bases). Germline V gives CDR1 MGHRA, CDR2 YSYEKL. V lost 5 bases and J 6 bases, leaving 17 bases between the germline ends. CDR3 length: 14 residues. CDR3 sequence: CASSFTLDRIEQYF. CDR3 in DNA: TGCGCCAGCAGCTTTACACTCGACAGGATCGAGCAGTACTTC.

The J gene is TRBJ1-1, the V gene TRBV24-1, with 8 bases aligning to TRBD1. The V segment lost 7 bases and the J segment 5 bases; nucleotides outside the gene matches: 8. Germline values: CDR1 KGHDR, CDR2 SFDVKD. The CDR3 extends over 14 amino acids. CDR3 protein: CATSRGQGGTEAFF. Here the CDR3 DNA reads TGTGCCACCAGCCGAGGACAGGGTGGGACTGAAGCTTTCTTT.